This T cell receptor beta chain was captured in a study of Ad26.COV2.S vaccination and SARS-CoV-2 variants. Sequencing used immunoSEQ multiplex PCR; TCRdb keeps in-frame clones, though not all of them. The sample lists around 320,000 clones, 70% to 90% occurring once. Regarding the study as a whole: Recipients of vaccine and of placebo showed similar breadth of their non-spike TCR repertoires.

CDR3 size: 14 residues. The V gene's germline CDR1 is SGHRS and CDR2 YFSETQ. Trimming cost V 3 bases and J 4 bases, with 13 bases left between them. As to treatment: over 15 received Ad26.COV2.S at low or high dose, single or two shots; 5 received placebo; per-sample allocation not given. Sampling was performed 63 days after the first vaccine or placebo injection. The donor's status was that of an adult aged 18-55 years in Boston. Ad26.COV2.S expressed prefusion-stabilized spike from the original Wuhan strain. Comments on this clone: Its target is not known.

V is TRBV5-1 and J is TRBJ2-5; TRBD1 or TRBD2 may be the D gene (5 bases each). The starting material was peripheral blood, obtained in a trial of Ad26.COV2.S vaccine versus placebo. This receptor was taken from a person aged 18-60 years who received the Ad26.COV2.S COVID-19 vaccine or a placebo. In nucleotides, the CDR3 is TGCGCCAGCAGCTCGAACTCCGGGACAGAGACCCAGTACTTC. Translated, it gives CASSSNSGTETQYF. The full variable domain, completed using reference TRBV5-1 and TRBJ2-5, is KAGVTQTPRYLIKTRGQQVTLSCSPISGHRSVSWYQQTPGQGLQFLFEYFSETQRNKGNFPGRFSGRQFSNSRSEMNVSTLELGDSALYLCASSSNSGTETQYFGPGTRLLVL.